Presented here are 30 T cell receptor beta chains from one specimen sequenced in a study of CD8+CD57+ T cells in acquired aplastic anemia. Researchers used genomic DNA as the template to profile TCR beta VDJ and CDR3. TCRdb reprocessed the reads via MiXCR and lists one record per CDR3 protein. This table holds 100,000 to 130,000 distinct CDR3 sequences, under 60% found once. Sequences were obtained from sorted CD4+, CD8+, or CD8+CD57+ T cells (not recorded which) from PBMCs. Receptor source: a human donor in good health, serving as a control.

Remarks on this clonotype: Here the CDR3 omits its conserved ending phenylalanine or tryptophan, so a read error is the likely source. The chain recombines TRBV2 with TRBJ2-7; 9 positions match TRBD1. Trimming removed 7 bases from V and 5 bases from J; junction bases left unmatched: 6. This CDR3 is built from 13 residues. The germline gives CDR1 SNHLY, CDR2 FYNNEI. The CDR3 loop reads CASNTGQGDEQYS. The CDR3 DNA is TGTGCCAGCAATACGGGACAGGGTGACGAGCAGTACTCC.

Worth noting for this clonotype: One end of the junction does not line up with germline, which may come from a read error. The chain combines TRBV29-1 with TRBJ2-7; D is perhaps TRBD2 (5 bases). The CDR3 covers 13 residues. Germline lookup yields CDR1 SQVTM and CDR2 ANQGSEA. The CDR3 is CSIGGLTSYEQYF. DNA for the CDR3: TGCAGCATTGGTGGACTTACGTCCTATGAGCAGTACTTC.

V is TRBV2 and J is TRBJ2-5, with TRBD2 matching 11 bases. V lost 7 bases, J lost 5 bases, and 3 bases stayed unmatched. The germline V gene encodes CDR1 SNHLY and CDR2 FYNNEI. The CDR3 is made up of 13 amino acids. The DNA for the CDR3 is TGTGCCAGCACACTAGCGGGGGTTGAGACCCAGTACTTC. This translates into CASTLAGVETQYF. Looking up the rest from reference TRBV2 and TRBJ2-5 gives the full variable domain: EPEVTQTPSHQVTQMGQEVILRCVPISNHLYFYWYRQILGQKVEFLVSFYNNEISEKSEIFDDQFSVERPDGSNFTLKIRSTKLEDSAMYFCASTLAGVETQYFGPGTRLLVL.

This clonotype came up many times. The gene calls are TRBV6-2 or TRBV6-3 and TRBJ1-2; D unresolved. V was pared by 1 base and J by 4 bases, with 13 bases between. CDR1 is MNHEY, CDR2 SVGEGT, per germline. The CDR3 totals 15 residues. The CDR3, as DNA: TGTGCCAGCAGTTACTTGGAGGGAGTCGGCTATGGCTACACCTTC. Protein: CASSYLEGVGYGYTF.

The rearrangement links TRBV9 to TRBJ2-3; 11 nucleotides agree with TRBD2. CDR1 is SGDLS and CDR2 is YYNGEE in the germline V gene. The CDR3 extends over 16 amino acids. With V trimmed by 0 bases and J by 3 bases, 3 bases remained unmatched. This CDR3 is CASSVGLAGRTDTQYF. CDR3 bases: TGTGCCAGCAGCGTAGGACTAGCGGGGCGAACAGATACGCAGTATTTT.

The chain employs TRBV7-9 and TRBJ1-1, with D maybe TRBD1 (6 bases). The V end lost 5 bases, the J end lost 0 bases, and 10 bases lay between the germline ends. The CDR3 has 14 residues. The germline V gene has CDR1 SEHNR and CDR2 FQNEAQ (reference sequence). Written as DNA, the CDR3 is TGTGCCAGCAGCACAGGACAGATGAACACTGAAGCTTTCTTT. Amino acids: CASSTGQMNTEAFF.

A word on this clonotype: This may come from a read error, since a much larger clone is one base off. The CDR3 here is CASSLERLPETQYF. CDR3 DNA: TGTGCCAGCAGCTTGGAGCGGCTCCCAGAGACCCAGTACTTC. This rearrangement joins TRBV7-9 to TRBJ2-5; possibly TRBD2 for D (5 bases). CDR3 length: 14 residues. Germline CDR1 reads SEHNR; CDR2 reads FQNEAQ (reference sequence). The germline V and J ends were trimmed by 3 bases and 4 bases, with 12 bases remaining between them.

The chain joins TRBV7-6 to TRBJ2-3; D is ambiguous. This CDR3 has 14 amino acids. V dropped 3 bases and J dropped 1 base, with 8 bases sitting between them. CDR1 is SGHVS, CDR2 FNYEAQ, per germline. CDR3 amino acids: CASSLADRTDTQYF. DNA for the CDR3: TGTGCCAGCAGCTTGGCTGATCGCACAGATACGCAGTATTTT.

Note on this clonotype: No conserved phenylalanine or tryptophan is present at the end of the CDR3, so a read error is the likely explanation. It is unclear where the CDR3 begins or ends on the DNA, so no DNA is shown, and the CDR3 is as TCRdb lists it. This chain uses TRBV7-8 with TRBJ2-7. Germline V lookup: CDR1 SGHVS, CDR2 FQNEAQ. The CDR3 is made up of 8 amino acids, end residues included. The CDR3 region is CASSLNVG.

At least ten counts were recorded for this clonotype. The CDR3 protein is CASSYSSGSHSPLHF. In nucleotides, the CDR3 is TGTGCCAGCAGTTACTCATCAGGGAGTCATTCACCCCTCCACTTT. J is TRBJ1-6 and V is TRBV6-5; TRBD1 might be the D (5 bases). The V gene lost 0 bases and the J gene lost 8 bases, with 11 bases spanning the gap. The CDR3 spans 15 residues. Germline V CDR1 and CDR2: MNHEY, SVGAGI.

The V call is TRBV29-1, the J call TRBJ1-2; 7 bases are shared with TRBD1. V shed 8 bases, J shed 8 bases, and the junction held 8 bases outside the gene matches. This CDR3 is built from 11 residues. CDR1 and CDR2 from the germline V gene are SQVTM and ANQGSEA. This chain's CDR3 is CSTGQEGGYTF. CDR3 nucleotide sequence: TGCAGCACTGGACAGGAGGGGGGCTACACCTTC.

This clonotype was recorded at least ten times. CDR3 protein: CASSDGRLIYGYTF. The CDR3 DNA reads as TGTGCCAGCAGTGATGGCAGGTTAATCTATGGCTACACCTTC. V gene TRBV6-1 combines with J gene TRBJ1-2; D unclear. Trimming shortened V by 3 bases and J by 4 bases, and 12 bases separated the two germline ends. Germline CDR1 MNHNS, CDR2 SASEGT. The CDR3 sequence is 14 residues long.

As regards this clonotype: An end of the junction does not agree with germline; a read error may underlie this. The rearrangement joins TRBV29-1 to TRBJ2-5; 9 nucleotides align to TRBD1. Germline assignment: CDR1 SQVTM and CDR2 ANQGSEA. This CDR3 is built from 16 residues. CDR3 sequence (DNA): TGCGGCGTTGCCCCTTTAGGGGGACAGGGCGCGGAGACCCAGTACTTC. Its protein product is CGVAPLGGQGAETQYF.

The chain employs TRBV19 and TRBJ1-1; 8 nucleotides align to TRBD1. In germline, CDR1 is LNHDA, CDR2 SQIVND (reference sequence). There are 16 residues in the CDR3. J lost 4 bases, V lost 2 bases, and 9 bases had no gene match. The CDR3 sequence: CASSIPRTGTSTEAFF. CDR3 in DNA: TGTGCCAGTAGTATACCTCGGACAGGGACTAGCACTGAAGCTTTCTTT.

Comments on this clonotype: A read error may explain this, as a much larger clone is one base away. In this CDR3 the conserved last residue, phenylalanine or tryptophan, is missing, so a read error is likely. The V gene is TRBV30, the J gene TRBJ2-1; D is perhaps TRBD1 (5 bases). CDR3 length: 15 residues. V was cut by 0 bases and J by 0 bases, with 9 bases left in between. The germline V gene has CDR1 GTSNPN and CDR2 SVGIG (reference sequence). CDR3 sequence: CAWSVDSSSYNEQFL. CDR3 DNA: TGTGCCTGGAGTGTAGACAGTAGCTCCTACAATGAGCAGTTCTTA.

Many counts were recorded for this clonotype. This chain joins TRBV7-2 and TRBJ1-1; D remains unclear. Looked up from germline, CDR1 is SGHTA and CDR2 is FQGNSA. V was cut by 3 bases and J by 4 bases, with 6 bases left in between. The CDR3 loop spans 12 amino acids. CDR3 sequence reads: CASSLRATEAFF. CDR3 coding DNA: TGTGCCAGCAGCTTGCGTGCCACTGAAGCTTTCTTT.

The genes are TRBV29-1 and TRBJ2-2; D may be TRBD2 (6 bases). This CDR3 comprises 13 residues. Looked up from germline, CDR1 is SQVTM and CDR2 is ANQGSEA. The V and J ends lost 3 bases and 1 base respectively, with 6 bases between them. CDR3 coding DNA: TGCAGCGTTGAGGGGGGGAACACCGGGGAGCTGTTTTTT. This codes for CSVEGGNTGELFF.

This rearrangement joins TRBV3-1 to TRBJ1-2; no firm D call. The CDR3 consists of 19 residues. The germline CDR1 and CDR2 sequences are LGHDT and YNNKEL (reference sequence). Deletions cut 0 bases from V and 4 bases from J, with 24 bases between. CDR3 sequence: CASSQEDGGPNLYFYGYTF. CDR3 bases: TGTGCCAGCAGCCAAGAAGATGGAGGCCCCAACCTATACTTCTATGGCTACACCTTC.

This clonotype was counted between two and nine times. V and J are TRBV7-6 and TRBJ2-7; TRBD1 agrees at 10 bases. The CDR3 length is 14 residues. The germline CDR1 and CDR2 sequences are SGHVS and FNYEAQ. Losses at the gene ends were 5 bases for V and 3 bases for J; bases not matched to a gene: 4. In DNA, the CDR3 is TGTGCCAGCAGCCTGGGACAGGGGCTCTACGAGCAGTACTTC. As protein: CASSLGQGLYEQYF.

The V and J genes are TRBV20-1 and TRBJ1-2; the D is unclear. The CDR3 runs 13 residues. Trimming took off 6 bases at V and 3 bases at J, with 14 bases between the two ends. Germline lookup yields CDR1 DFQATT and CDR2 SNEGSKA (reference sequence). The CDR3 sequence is CSAKSTDHYGYTF. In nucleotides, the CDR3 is TGCAGTGCGAAAAGCACGGATCACTATGGCTACACCTTC.

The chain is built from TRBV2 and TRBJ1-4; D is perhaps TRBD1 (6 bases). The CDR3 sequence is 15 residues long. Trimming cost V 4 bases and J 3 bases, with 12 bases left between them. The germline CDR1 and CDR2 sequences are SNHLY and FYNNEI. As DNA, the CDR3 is TGTGCCAGCAGTGTCCCAGGGGCCTCTAATGAAAAACTGTTTTTT. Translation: CASSVPGASNEKLFF. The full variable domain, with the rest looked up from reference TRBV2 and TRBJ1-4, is EPEVTQTPSHQVTQMGQEVILRCVPISNHLYFYWYRQILGQKVEFLVSFYNNEISEKSEIFDDQFSVERPDGSNFTLKIRSTKLEDSAMYFCASSVPGASNEKLFFGSGTQLSVL.

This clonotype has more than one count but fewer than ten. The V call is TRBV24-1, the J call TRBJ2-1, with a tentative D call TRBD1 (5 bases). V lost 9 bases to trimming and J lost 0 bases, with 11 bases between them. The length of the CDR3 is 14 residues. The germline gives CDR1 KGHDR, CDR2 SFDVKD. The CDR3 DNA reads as TGTGCCACCCAGGGCAAGAGCTCCTACAATGAGCAGTTCTTC. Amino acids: CATQGKSSYNEQFF.

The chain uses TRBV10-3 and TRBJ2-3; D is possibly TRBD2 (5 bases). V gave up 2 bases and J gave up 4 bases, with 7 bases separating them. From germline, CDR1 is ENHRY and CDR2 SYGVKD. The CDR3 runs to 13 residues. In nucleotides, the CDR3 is TGTGCCATCAGTGAGGCGGGCGCAGATACGCAGTATTTT. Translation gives CAISEAGADTQYF.

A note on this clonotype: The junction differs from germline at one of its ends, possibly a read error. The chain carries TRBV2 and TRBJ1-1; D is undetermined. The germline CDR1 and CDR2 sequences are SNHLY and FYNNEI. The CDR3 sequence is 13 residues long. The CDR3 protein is CASSDRRNTEAFF. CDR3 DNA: TGTGCCAGTAGTGATCGGAGGAACACTGAAGCTTTCTTT.

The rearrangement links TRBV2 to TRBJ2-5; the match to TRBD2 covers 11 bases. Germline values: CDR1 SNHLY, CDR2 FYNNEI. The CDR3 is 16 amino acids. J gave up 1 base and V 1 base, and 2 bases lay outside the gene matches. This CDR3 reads CASSEETSGSQETQYF. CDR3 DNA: TGTGCCAGCAGTGAAGAAACTAGCGGGAGCCAAGAGACCCAGTACTTC.

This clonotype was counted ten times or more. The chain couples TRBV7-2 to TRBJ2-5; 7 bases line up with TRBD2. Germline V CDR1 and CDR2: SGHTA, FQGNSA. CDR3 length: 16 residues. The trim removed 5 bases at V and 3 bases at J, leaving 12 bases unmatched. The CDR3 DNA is TGTGCCAGCAGCCAGTCCCTCGGCGGGGGAGAAGAGACCCAGTACTTC. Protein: CASSQSLGGGEETQYF.

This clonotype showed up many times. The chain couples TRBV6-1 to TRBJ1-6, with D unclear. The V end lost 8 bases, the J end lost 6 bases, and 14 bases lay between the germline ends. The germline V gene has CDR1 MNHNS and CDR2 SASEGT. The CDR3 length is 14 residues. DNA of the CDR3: TGTGCCAGCCACCCCGACGGCCGTAATTCACCCCTCCACTTT. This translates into CASHPDGRNSPLHF.

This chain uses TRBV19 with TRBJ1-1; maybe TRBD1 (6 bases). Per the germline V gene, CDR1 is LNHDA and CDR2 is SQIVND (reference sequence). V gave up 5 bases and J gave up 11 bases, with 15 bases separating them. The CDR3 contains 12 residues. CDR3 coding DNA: TGTGCCAGTAGTGGGGGCAGCTTCGGCGCTTTCTTT. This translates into CASSGGSFGAFF.

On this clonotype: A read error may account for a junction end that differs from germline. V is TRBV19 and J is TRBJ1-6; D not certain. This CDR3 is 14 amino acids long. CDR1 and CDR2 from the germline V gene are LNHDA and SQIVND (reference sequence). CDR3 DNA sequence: TGTGCTAGTAGTATAGGCAGTTATAATTCACCCCTCCACTTT. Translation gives CASSIGSYNSPLHF.

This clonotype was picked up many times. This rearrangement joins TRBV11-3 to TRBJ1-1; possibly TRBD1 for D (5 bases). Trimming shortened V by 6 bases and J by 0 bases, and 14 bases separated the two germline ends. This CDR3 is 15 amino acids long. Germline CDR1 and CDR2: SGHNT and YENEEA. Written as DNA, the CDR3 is TGTGCCAGCAGGAGGGACTGTACCATGAACACTGAAGCTTTCTTT. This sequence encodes CASRRDCTMNTEAFF.